This T cell receptor beta chain comes out of a study of cytotoxic CD8 clonotypes in ibrutinib-treated CLL. Germline V gene data show CDR1 as SGHVS and CDR2 as FQNEAQ. The V end lost 4 bases, the J end lost 0 bases, and 13 bases lay between the germline ends. The CDR3 totals 16 residues. The intended depth for sequencing was 1 in 200,000 to 1 in 1 million T cells. Sequencing used immunoSEQ multiplex PCR; TCRdb keeps in-frame clones, though not all of them. The table lists some 150,000 clones, around 80% of them singletons. Only one count was recorded for this clone. The input for sequencing was PBMCs, taken after 12 months of ibrutinib treatment. This clonotype was obtained from a human donor with chronic lymphocytic leukemia. The chain combines TRBV7-8 with TRBJ2-1, with D perhaps TRBD2 (6 bases). The CDR3 is CASSSPSVFSYNEQFF. In DNA form, the CDR3 reads TGTGCCAGCAGCTCCCCTAGCGTGTTCTCCTACAATGAGCAGTTCTTC.